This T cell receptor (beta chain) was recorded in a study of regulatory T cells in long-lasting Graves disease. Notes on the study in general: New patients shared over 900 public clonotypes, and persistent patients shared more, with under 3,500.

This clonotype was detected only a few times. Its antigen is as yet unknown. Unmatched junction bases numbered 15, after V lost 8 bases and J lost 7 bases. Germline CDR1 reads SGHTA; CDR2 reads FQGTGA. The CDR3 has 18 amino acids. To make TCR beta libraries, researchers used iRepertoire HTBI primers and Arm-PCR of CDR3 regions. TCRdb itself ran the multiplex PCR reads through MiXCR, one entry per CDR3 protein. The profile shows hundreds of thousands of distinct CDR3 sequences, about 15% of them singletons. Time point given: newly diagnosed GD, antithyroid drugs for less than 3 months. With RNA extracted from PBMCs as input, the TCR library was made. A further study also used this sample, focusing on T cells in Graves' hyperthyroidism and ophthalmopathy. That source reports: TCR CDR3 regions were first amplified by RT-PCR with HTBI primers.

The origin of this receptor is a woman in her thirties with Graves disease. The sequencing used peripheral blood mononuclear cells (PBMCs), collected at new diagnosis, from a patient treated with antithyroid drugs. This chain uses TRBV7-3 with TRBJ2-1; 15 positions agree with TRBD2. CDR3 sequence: CASGRTSGRARGLNEQFF. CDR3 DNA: TGTGCCAGCGGCAGGACTAGCGGGAGGGCCCGGGGTTTGAATGAGCAGTTCTTC.